Listed here are 10 T cell receptor beta chains from one sample, sequenced in a study of T cells in tuberculosis. Assay used: immunoSEQ multiplex PCR; TCRdb lists only in-frame clones, some missing. The data show about 28,000 clones, around 91% seen once. Sequenced material: PBMCs. These receptors originate from a donor aged 5-35 years with latent tuberculosis or without tuberculosis infection.

The gene calls are TRBV7-3 and TRBJ2-3; maybe TRBD2 (6 bases). The germline V gene encodes CDR1 SGHTA and CDR2 FQGTGA. V lost 3 bases and J lost 1, with 8 bases in between. This CDR3 has 14 amino acids. The CDR3 DNA sequence: TGTGCCAGCAGCTTGGCGGGGCGCACAGATACGCAGTATTTT. This translates into CASSLAGRTDTQYF.

This chain connects TRBV5-1 to TRBJ1-2; TRBD1 matches at 7 bases. From germline, CDR1 is SGHRS and CDR2 YFSETQ. V shed 0 bases and J 5 bases; nucleotides not matched to a gene: 1. This CDR3 is built from 13 residues. CDR3: CASSLGGQYGYTF. The CDR3 DNA follows: TGCGCCAGCAGCTTGGGGGGACAGTATGGCTACACCTTC.

The gene calls are TRBV28 and TRBJ1-2; 8 nucleotides match TRBD1. V lost 2 bases, J lost 8 bases, and 7 bases stayed unmatched. The germline gives CDR1 MDHEN, CDR2 SYDVKM. The CDR3 totals 14 residues. The CDR3 loop reads CASSLADRGYGYTF. As DNA, the CDR3 is TGTGCCAGCAGTTTAGCCGACAGGGGATACGGCTACACCTTC.

The chain recombines TRBV7-6 with TRBJ2-1, with 7 bases that match TRBD1. The CDR3 extends over 12 amino acids. The V segment lost 2 bases and the J segment 16 bases; nucleotides outside the gene matches: 8. Germline CDR1 reads SGHVS; CDR2 reads FNYEAQ. Here the CDR3 reads CASSLRGTECFF. CDR3 DNA: TGTGCCAGCAGCTTAAGGGGGACAGAGTGTTTCTTC.

V usage is TRBV9 and J usage is TRBJ1-1; no clear D gene. Looked up from germline, CDR1 is SGDLS and CDR2 is YYNGEE. The CDR3 has 15 residues. V gave up 0 bases and J gave up 0 bases, with 9 bases separating them. CDR3 loop: CASSVGPLLNTEAFF. The CDR3 DNA reads as TGTGCCAGCAGCGTAGGTCCACTCTTGAACACTGAAGCTTTCTTT.

This rearrangement joins TRBV14 to TRBJ2-7; TRBD2 matches 16 bases. Germline V gene sequence: CDR1 SGHDN, CDR2 FVKESK. Trimming took 1 base from V and 5 from J; bases not matched to a gene: 2. This CDR3 is built from 16 residues. CDR3 sequence reads: CASSQVGLAGGHEQYF. The CDR3 DNA reads TGTGCCAGCAGCCAAGTGGGACTAGCGGGGGGGCACGAGCAGTACTTC.

V usage is TRBV15 and J usage is TRBJ2-1, with D possibly matching TRBD2 (7 bases). The V gene's germline CDR1 is LNHNV and CDR2 YYDKDF (reference sequence). V lost 0 bases, J lost 0 bases, and 15 bases lay in between. This CDR3 contains 18 residues. This chain's CDR3 is CATSRDLGGLSSYNEQFF. For the CDR3, the DNA is TGTGCCACCAGCAGAGATCTGGGGGGGCTGAGCTCCTACAATGAGCAGTTCTTC.

The chain links TRBV6-5 to TRBJ1-4; TRBD1 might be the D (5 bases). Germline CDR1 MNHEY, CDR2 SVGAGI. The ends were cut back, 0 bases at V and 10 bases at J, with 6 bases in the middle. The CDR3 spans 12 residues. The CDR3 DNA reads TGTGCCAGCAGTTACTCGGGGGGAAAACTGTTTTTT. Encoded protein: CASSYSGGKLFF.

The chain links TRBV5-6 to TRBJ1-5; unclear D gene. The CDR3 length is 15 residues. Germline V CDR1 and CDR2: SGHDT, YYEEEE. V lost 0 bases and J 0 bases, leaving 7 bases between the germline ends. CDR3 residues: CASSLVSNSNQPQHF. The CDR3 DNA reads as TGTGCCAGCAGCTTGGTCTCTAATAGCAATCAGCCCCAGCATTTT.

The rearrangement links TRBV28 to TRBJ1-1, with D maybe TRBD1 (5 bases). Germline assignment: CDR1 MDHEN and CDR2 SYDVKM. V lost 6 bases and J 0 bases, leaving 11 bases between the germline ends. This CDR3 contains 14 residues. CDR3: CASRYRSLNTEAFF. In DNA form, the CDR3 reads TGTGCCAGCAGATACAGGTCGCTGAACACTGAAGCTTTCTTT.